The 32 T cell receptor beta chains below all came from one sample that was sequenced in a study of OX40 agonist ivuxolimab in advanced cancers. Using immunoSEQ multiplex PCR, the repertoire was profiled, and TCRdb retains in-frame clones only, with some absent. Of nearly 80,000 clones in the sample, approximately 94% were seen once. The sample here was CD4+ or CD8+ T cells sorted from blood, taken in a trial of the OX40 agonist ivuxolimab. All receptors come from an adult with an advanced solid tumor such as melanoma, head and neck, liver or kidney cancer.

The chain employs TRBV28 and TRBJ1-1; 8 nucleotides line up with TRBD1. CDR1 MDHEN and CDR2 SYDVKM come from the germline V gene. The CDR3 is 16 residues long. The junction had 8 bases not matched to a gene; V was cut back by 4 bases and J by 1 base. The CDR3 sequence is CASSSGWGTGNTEAFF. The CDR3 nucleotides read TGTGCCAGCAGTTCCGGGTGGGGGACAGGGAACACTGAAGCTTTCTTT.

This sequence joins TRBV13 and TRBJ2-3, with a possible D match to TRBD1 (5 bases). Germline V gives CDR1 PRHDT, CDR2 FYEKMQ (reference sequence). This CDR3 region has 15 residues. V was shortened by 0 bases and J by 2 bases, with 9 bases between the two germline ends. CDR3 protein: CASSLGQGDTDTQYF. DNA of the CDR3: TGTGCCAGCAGCTTAGGCCAAGGGGACACAGATACGCAGTATTTT.

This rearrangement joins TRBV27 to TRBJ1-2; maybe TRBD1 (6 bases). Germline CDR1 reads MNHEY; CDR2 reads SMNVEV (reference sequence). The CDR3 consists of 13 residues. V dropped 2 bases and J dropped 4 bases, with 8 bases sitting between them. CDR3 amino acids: CASSLQGRYGYTF. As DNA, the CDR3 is TGTGCCAGCAGTTTACAGGGGCGCTATGGCTACACCTTC.

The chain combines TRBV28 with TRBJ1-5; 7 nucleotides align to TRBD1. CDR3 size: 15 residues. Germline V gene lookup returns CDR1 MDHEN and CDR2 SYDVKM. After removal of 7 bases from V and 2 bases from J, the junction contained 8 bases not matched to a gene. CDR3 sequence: CASTPTGVGNQPQHF. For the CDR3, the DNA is TGTGCCAGCACCCCCACAGGGGTTGGCAATCAGCCCCAGCATTTT.

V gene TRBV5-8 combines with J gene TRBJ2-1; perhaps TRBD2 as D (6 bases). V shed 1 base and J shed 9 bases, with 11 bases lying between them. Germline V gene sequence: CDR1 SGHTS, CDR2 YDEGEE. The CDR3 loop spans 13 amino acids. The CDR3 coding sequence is TGTGCCAGCAGCTTGTTACCCGGGGGTGAGCAGTTCTTC. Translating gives CASSLLPGGEQFF.

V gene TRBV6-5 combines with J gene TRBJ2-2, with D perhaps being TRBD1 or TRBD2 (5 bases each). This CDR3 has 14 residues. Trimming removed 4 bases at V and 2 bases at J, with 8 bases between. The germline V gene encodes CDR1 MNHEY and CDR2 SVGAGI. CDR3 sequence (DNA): TGTGCCAGCAGTTGGGGGATTAACACCGGGGAGCTGTTTTTT. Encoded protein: CASSWGINTGELFF.

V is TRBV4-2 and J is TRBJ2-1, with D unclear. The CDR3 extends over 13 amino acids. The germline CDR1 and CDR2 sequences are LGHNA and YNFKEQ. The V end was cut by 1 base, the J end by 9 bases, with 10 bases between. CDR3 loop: CASSQGEVGEQFF. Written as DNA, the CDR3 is TGTGCCAGCAGCCAAGGGGAAGTAGGTGAGCAGTTCTTC.

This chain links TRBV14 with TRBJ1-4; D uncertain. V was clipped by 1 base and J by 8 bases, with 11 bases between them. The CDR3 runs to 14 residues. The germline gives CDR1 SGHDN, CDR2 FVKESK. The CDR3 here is CASSQAWSGEKLFF. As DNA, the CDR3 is TGTGCCAGCAGCCAAGCCTGGTCCGGAGAAAAACTGTTTTTT.

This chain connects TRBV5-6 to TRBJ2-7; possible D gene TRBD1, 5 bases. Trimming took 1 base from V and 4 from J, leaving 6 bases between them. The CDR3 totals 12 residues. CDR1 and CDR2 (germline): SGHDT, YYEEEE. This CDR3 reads CASSLSGYEQYF. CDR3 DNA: TGTGCCAGCAGCTTGTCAGGGTACGAGCAGTACTTC.

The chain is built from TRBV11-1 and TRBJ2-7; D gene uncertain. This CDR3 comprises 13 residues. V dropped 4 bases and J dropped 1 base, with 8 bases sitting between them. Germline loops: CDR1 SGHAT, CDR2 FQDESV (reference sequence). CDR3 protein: CASSSTESYEQYF. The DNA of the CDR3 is TGTGCCAGCAGCTCAACCGAATCCTACGAGCAGTACTTC.

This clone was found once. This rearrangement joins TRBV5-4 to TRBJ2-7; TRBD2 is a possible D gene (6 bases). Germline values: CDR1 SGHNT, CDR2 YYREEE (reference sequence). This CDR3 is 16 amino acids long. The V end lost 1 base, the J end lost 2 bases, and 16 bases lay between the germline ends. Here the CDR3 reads CASSLNTGLKTYEQYF. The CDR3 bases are TGTGCCAGCAGCTTGAACACGGGACTGAAGACCTACGAGCAGTACTTC.

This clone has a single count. CDR3 residues: CASSQDGRGGDEQYF. In DNA, the CDR3 is TGCGCCAGCAGCCAAGACGGTAGAGGGGGTGACGAGCAGTACTTC. The J gene is TRBJ2-7, the V gene TRBV4-3, with D perhaps matching TRBD1 (6 bases). The V end was cut by 0 bases, the J end by 5 bases, with 14 bases between. The CDR3 has 15 residues. Germline CDR1 LGHNA, CDR2 YSLEER.

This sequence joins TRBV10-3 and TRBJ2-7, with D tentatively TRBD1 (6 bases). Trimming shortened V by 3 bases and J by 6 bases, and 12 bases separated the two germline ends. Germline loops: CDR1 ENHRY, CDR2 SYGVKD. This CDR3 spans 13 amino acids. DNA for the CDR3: TGTGCCATCAGTGATGGGGGCATTCTCGAGCAGTACTTC. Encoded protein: CAISDGGILEQYF.

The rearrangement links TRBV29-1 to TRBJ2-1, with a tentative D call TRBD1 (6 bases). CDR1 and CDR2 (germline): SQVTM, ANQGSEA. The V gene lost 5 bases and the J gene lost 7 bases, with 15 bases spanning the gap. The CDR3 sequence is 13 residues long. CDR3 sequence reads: CSVPTGIGNEQFF. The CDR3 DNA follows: TGCAGCGTTCCCACAGGGATCGGGAATGAGCAGTTCTTC.

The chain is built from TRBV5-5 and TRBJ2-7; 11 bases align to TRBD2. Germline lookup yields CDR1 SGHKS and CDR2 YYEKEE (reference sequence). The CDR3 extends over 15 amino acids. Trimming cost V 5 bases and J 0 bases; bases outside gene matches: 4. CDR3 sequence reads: CASSLAGGSSYEQYF. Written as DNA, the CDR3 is TGTGCCAGCAGTCTAGCGGGGGGTAGCTCCTACGAGCAGTACTTC.

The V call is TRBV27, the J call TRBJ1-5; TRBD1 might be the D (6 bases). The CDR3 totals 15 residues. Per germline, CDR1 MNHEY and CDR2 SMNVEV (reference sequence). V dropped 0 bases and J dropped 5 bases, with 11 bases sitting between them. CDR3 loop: CASSLSGGGHQPQHF. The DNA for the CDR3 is TGTGCCAGCAGTTTATCCGGGGGCGGGCATCAGCCCCAGCATTTT.

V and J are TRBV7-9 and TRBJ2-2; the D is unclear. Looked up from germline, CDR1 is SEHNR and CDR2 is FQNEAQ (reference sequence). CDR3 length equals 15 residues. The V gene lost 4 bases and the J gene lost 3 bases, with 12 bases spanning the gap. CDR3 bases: TGTGCCAGCAGCTCTCTCCATGCGGACACCGGGGAGCTGTTTTTT. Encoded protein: CASSSLHADTGELFF.

CDR3 amino acids: CASSPWDSLTSTRTDTQYF. The DNA of the CDR3 is TGCGCCAGCAGCCCGTGGGACAGTCTAACATCTACTAGGACAGATACGCAGTATTTT. This sequence joins TRBV5-1 and TRBJ2-3; 7 bases agree with TRBD1. Germline V gene sequence: CDR1 SGHRS, CDR2 YFSETQ. Trimming cost V 4 bases and J 3 bases; bases outside gene matches: 20. The CDR3 loop spans 19 amino acids.

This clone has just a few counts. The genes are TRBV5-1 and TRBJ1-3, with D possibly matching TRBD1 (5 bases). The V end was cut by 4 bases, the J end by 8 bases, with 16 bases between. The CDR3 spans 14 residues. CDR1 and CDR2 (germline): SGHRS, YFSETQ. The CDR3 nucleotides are TGCGCCAGCAGCGGTGGGACGGGCCGAGACACCATATATTTT. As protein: CASSGGTGRDTIYF.

CDR3 coding DNA: TGTGCCAGCGAAGGCAGGATTTACGAGCAGTACTTC. Translated: CASEGRIYEQYF. The genes are TRBV6-6 and TRBJ2-7; D remains ambiguous. V was trimmed by 8 bases and J by 4 bases, leaving 12 bases between them. Per germline, CDR1 MNHNY and CDR2 SVGAGI (reference sequence). The CDR3 loop spans 12 amino acids.

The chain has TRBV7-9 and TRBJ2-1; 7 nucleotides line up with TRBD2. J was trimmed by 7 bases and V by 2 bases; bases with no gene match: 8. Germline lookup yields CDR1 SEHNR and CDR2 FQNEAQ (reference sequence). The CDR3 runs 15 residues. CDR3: CASSLFELARNEQFF. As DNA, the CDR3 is TGTGCCAGCAGCTTATTTGAACTAGCGAGGAATGAGCAGTTCTTC.

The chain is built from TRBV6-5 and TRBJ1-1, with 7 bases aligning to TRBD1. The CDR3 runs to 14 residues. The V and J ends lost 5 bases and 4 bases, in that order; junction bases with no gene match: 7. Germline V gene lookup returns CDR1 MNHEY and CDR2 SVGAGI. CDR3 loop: CASSKTGLGTEAFF. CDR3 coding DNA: TGTGCCAGCAGTAAGACAGGGTTGGGCACTGAAGCTTTCTTT.

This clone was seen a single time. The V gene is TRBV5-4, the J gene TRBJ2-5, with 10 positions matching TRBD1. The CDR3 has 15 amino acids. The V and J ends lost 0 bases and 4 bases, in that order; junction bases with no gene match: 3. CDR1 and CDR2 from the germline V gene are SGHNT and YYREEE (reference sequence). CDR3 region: CASSLVGQGRETQYF. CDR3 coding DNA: TGTGCCAGCAGCTTGGTGGGACAGGGGAGAGAGACCCAGTACTTC.

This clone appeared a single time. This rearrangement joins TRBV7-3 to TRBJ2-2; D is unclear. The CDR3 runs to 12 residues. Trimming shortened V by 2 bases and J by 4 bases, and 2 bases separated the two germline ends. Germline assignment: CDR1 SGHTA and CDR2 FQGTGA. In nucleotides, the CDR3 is TGTGCCAGCAGCTTAGGCACCGGGGAGCTGTTTTTT. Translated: CASSLGTGELFF.

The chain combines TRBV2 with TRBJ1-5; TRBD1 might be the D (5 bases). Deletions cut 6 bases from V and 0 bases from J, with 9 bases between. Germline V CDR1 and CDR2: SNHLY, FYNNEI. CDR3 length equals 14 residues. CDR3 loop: CASSRTFSNQPQHF. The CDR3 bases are TGTGCCAGCAGCCGGACATTTAGCAATCAGCCCCAGCATTTT.

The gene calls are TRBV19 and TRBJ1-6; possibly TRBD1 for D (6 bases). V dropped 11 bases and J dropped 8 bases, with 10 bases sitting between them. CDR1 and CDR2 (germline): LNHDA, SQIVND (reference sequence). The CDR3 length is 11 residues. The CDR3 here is CASRGDSPLHF. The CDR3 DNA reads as TGTGCCTCAAGGGGGGATTCACCCCTCCACTTT.

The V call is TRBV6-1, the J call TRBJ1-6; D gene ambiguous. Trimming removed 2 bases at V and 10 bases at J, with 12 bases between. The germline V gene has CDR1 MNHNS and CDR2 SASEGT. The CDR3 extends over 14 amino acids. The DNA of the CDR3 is TGTGCCAGCAGTGAATCGGCGGGGAACTCACCCCTCCACTTT. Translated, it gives CASSESAGNSPLHF.

The CDR3 DNA reads as TGTGCCAGCAGCGTACTTTCTCTAGCGGGATTAACCGGGGAGCTGTTTTTT. Protein product: CASSVLSLAGLTGELFF. The chain links TRBV9 to TRBJ2-2; TRBD2 matches 9 bases. Germline values: CDR1 SGDLS, CDR2 YYNGEE. The CDR3 contains 17 residues. V gave up 1 base and J gave up 5 bases; unmatched junction bases: 9.

CDR3 region: CASSVEAGPYEQYF. The DNA of the CDR3 is TGTGCCAGCAGCGTAGAAGCAGGCCCCTACGAGCAGTACTTC. The chain joins TRBV9 to TRBJ2-7; D unclear. The CDR3 loop spans 14 amino acids. The germline V and J ends were trimmed by 0 bases and 2 bases, with 9 bases remaining between them. Germline V gives CDR1 SGDLS, CDR2 YYNGEE.

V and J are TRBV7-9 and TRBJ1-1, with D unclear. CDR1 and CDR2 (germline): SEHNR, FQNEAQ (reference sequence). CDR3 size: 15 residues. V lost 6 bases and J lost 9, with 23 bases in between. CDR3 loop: CASSGMGLVSFKAFF. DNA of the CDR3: TGTGCCAGCAGTGGCATGGGGTTGGTATCATTCAAAGCTTTCTTT.

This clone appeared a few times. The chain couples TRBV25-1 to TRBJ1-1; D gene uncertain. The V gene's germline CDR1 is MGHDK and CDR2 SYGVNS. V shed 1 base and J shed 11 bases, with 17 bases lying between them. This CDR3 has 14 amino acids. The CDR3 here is CASSESGDTGRAFF. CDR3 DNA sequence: TGTGCCAGCAGTGAATCGGGTGACACGGGCCGGGCTTTCTTT.

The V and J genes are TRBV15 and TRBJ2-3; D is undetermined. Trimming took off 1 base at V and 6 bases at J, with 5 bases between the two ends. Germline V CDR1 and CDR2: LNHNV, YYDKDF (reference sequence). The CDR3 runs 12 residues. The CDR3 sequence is CATSRGGDTQYF. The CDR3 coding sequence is TGTGCCACCAGCAGAGGTGGGGATACGCAGTATTTT. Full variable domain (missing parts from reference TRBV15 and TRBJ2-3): DAMVIQNPRYQVTQFGKPVTLSCSQTLNHNVMYWYQQKSSQAPKLLFHYYDKDFNNEADTPDNFQSRRPNTSFCFLDIRSPGLGDTAMYLCATSRGGDTQYFGPGTRLTVL.